The 32 T cell receptor beta chains below were found in one sample sequenced in a study of beta chain features in type 1 diabetes. Of the isolated RNA, all was reverse transcribed, and so the sequenced material was expressed TCRB transcripts. Here immunoSEQ multiplex PCR was the method, and the copy in TCRdb shows in-frame clones only, minus some. The table lists 110,000 to 150,000 clones, around a tenth of them singletons. Sequenced sample: central memory CD4+ T cells from blood. The receptors were gathered from a man aged 18-30 years in good health.

This clone was observed a handful of times. This chain's CDR3 is CASQSGGASYEQYF. For the CDR3, the DNA is TGTGCCAGCCAAAGCGGGGGGGCATCCTACGAGCAGTACTTC. This chain joins TRBV28 and TRBJ2-7, with 10 bases lining up with TRBD2. This CDR3 comprises 14 residues. V gave up 8 bases and J gave up 1 base; unmatched junction bases: 5. CDR1 is MDHEN and CDR2 is SYDVKM in the germline V gene.

The chain recombines TRBV7-3 with TRBJ2-7; tentatively, D is TRBD1 (6 bases). The CDR3 totals 14 residues. Germline CDR1 is SGHTA and CDR2 is FQGTGA. V dropped 2 bases and J dropped 5 bases, with 13 bases sitting between them. The DNA for the CDR3 is TGTGCCAGCAGCTTAGACGGCAGGGGCAACGAGCAGTACTTC. Residues: CASSLDGRGNEQYF.

This clone was recorded a few times. The chain joins TRBV2 to TRBJ2-5; a possible D gene is TRBD2 (6 bases). This CDR3 is built from 13 residues. Trimming cost V 6 bases and J 5 bases, with 13 bases left between them. Germline loops: CDR1 SNHLY, CDR2 FYNNEI. The CDR3 loop reads CASRVGAGETQYF. The CDR3 DNA sequence: TGTGCCAGCAGGGTGGGCGCGGGGGAGACCCAGTACTTC.

The rearrangement uses TRBV6-5 and TRBJ2-1; TRBD1 might be the D (5 bases). V was clipped by 5 bases and J by 8 bases, with 13 bases between them. There are 13 residues in the CDR3. Germline V gene lookup returns CDR1 MNHEY and CDR2 SVGAGI. The CDR3 DNA is TGTGCCAGCAGTGACAGTTATGGGGATGAGCAGTTCTTC. Translation gives CASSDSYGDEQFF.

This clone was detected many times. V and J are TRBV18 and TRBJ2-1; TRBD1 agrees at 8 bases. CDR3 size: 15 residues. V was clipped by 3 bases and J by 6 bases; unmatched bases: 7. Germline lookup yields CDR1 KGHSH and CDR2 LQKENI. CDR3 sequence reads: CASSPTGVDGNEQFF. The CDR3 bases are TGTGCCAGCTCACCGACAGGGGTTGATGGCAATGAGCAGTTCTTC.

The chain carries TRBV11-3 and TRBJ2-3; D ambiguous. Trimming took 1 base from V and 2 from J, leaving 7 bases between them. This CDR3 spans 14 amino acids. CDR1 and CDR2 from the germline V gene are SGHNT and YENEEA. The CDR3 DNA is TGTGCCAGCAGCTTAGGGCACCTCACAGATACGCAGTATTTT. This sequence encodes CASSLGHLTDTQYF.

In this sample, this clone turned up a few times. J is TRBJ1-1 and V is TRBV5-1; no clear D. From germline, CDR1 is SGHRS and CDR2 YFSETQ. V was shortened by 3 bases and J by 4 bases, with 13 bases between the two germline ends. This CDR3 is built from 14 residues. The CDR3 protein is CASSSDSMGTEAFF. In nucleotides, the CDR3 is TGCGCCAGCAGCTCCGACTCAATGGGCACTGAAGCTTTCTTT. Filled out from reference TRBV5-1 and TRBJ1-1, the complete variable domain reads KAGVTQTPRYLIKTRGQQVTLSCSPISGHRSVSWYQQTPGQGLQFLFEYFSETQRNKGNFPGRFSGRQFSNSRSEMNVSTLELGDSALYLCASSSDSMGTEAFFGQGTRLTVV.

This clone has only a few counts. This chain joins TRBV6-5 and TRBJ1-2, with 7 positions matching TRBD1. Germline CDR1 MNHEY, CDR2 SVGAGI. The CDR3 has 15 amino acids. With 0 bases clipped from V and 8 bases from J, the junction kept 9 bases outside the gene matches. CDR3 sequence (DNA): TGTGCCAGCAGTTACTCGAGTAGGGAAGGGGGCGGCTACACCTTC. It yields the protein CASSYSSREGGGYTF.

The chain has TRBV19 and TRBJ2-7, with 12 bases that match TRBD1. V lost 7 bases, J lost 4 bases, and 5 bases stayed unmatched. This CDR3 has 14 amino acids. CDR1 is LNHDA and CDR2 is SQIVND in the germline V gene (reference sequence). The DNA for the CDR3 is TGTGCCAGTACCCCGGGACAGGGGGCGTACGAGCAGTACTTC. Translated, it gives CASTPGQGAYEQYF.

The table lists this clone with a few counts. The CDR3 protein is CASSKGRGRSTDTQYF. The CDR3 DNA sequence: TGTGCCAGCAGCAAAGGTCGGGGAAGGAGCACAGATACGCAGTATTTT. The gene calls are TRBV21-1 and TRBJ2-3; TRBD2 is the table's D call, not checked against the DNA. TRBV21-1 is recorded as a pseudogene. The CDR3 has 16 amino acids.

The chain couples TRBV7-9 to TRBJ2-5; the match to TRBD2 covers 9 bases. The CDR3 extends over 14 amino acids. V trimming: 5 bases; J trimming: 4 bases; junction bases outside the gene matches: 5. The V gene's germline CDR1 is SEHNR and CDR2 FQNEAQ (reference sequence). In nucleotides, the CDR3 is TGTGCCAGCAGCCCGCGGGAGGGAGGAGAGACCCAGTACTTC. Translation gives CASSPREGGETQYF.

The V gene is TRBV11-2, the J gene TRBJ2-7; D is unclear. V was trimmed by 0 bases and J by 3 bases, leaving 3 bases between them. The CDR3 has 12 amino acids. Per germline, CDR1 SGHAT and CDR2 FQNNGV. The chain's CDR3 is CASSLELYEQYF. The CDR3 DNA is TGTGCCAGCAGCTTAGAACTCTACGAGCAGTACTTC.

The V gene is TRBV21-1, the J gene TRBJ2-7; the table's D call of TRBD1 was not tested on the DNA. TRBV21-1 is assigned pseudogene status. This CDR3 comprises 15 residues. The CDR3 loop is CASSKSTTDSYEQYF. DNA for the CDR3: TGTGCCAGCAGCAAATCTACCACAGACTCCTACGAGCAGTACTTC.

This clone was detected only a few times. This chain links TRBV2 with TRBJ2-7; maybe TRBD1 (5 bases). The germline V gene encodes CDR1 SNHLY and CDR2 FYNNEI. Trimming pared 2 bases from V and 5 bases from J, leaving 16 bases between. The CDR3 has 15 residues. CDR3 DNA: TGTGCCAGCAGTGAACAGGGAAGTCCCCGAGACGAGCAGTACTTC. It translates to CASSEQGSPRDEQYF.

This clone turned up a few times. The V and J genes are TRBV30 and TRBJ1-1; weak D call: TRBD1 (6 bases). From germline, CDR1 is GTSNPN and CDR2 SVGIG (reference sequence). Trimming removed 0 bases at V and 1 base at J, with 12 bases between. The CDR3 runs 15 residues. In nucleotides, the CDR3 is TGTGCCTGGAGTGTATTTGACAGGTGGAACACTGAAGCTTTCTTT. Translating gives CAWSVFDRWNTEAFF. The full variable domain, completed using reference TRBV30 and TRBJ1-1, is SQTIHQWPATLVQPVGSPLSLECTVEGTSNPNLYWYRQAAGRGLQLLFYSVGIGQISSEVPQNLSASRPQDRQFILSSKKLLLSDSGFYLCAWSVFDRWNTEAFFGQGTRLTVV.

In its sample, this clone was seen a few times. The rearrangement uses TRBV5-4 and TRBJ2-5, with TRBD1 identical over 7 bases. Trimming removed 2 bases from V and 5 bases from J; junction bases left unmatched: 3. This CDR3 spans 13 amino acids. Germline V CDR1 and CDR2: SGHNT, YYREEE (reference sequence). DNA of the CDR3: TGTGCCAGCAGCTTAACAGGGGTCGAGACCCAGTACTTC. Protein product: CASSLTGVETQYF.

The gene calls are TRBV11-2 and TRBJ2-1; D may be TRBD1 (5 bases). The CDR3 runs to 13 residues. V was pared by 5 bases and J by 5 bases, with 10 bases between. The V gene's germline CDR1 is SGHAT and CDR2 FQNNGV. This chain's CDR3 is CASSRDRHNEQFF. The CDR3 region has the DNA TGTGCCAGCAGCCGCGACAGACACAATGAGCAGTTCTTC.

The chain carries TRBV6-1 and TRBJ2-3; 8 bases match TRBD1. The CDR3 consists of 13 residues. Germline trimming cut 8 bases from V and 2 bases from J; bases unmatched to any gene: 3. Looked up from germline, CDR1 is MNHNS and CDR2 is SASEGT. The CDR3: CASLQGDTDTQYF. CDR3 nucleotides: TGTGCCAGCTTACAGGGGGACACAGATACGCAGTATTTT.

The sample holds a few counts of this clone. The rearrangement links TRBV25-1 to TRBJ2-7, with TRBD1 matching over 7 bases. Trimming took 0 bases from V and 2 from J; bases not matched to a gene: 4. This CDR3 contains 15 residues. Germline CDR1 is MGHDK and CDR2 is SYGVNS. CDR3 protein: CASSEYGTETYEQYF. CDR3 DNA sequence: TGTGCCAGCAGTGAATATGGGACAGAAACCTACGAGCAGTACTTC.

This chain links TRBV10-3 with TRBJ2-3; the match to TRBD1 covers 9 bases. The CDR3 spans 15 residues. Germline V lookup: CDR1 ENHRY, CDR2 SYGVKD. V was clipped by 7 bases and J by 5 bases; unmatched bases: 10. The CDR3 DNA follows: TGTGCCATCACCTTGGGACAGGGAGGCGGAGATACGCAGTATTTT. Translated, it gives CAITLGQGGGDTQYF.

This clone was counted a few times. At one boundary the junction diverges from the germline segment, which might be a read error. The chain recombines TRBV19 with TRBJ1-5; possibly TRBD1 for D (6 bases). Looked up from germline, CDR1 is LNHDA and CDR2 is SQIVND (reference sequence). This CDR3 is 13 amino acids long. The CDR3 DNA follows: TGTGCCAGTAGCAGACAGGCGGATCAACCCCAGCATTTT. As protein: CASSRQADQPQHF.

This clone was detected only a few times. V and J are TRBV9 and TRBJ2-2; 10 nucleotides agree with TRBD2. From germline, CDR1 is SGDLS and CDR2 YYNGEE. This CDR3 comprises 14 residues. J gave up 7 bases and V 7 bases, and 7 bases lay outside the gene matches. Here the CDR3 reads CASHSGGAVGELFF. Here the CDR3 DNA reads TGTGCCAGCCACAGCGGGGGGGCAGTCGGGGAGCTGTTTTTT.

The chain employs TRBV4-3 and TRBJ2-2; 12 bases line up with TRBD2. Trimming took 0 bases from V and 8 from J; bases not matched to a gene: 13. Germline CDR1 LGHNA, CDR2 YSLEER. This CDR3 comprises 19 residues. The CDR3 protein is CASSQDSPSGGGSAGELFF. The CDR3, as DNA: TGCGCCAGCAGCCAAGATAGCCCTAGCGGGGGGGGTTCGGCGGGGGAGCTGTTTTTT.

The chain joins TRBV19 to TRBJ1-2; weak D call: TRBD1 (5 bases). Germline V gives CDR1 LNHDA, CDR2 SQIVND (reference sequence). Trimming pared 0 bases from V and 8 bases from J, leaving 13 bases between. This CDR3 has 14 amino acids. CDR3 protein: CASSIEGLRRGYTF. In DNA form, the CDR3 reads TGTGCCAGTAGTATAGAGGGGCTGCGACGGGGCTACACCTTC.

The chain links TRBV30 to TRBJ1-3; 7 positions agree with TRBD1. CDR1 is GTSNPN and CDR2 is SVGIG in the germline V gene (reference sequence). This CDR3 has 14 residues. J lost 4 bases, V lost 2 bases, and 5 bases had no gene match. CDR3 in amino acids: CAWSMTGKGNTIYF. CDR3 DNA: TGTGCCTGGAGTATGACAGGGAAGGGAAACACCATATATTTT.

The rearrangement joins TRBV7-9 to TRBJ1-4, with TRBD1 identical over 9 bases. With 5 bases clipped from V and 6 bases from J, the junction kept 4 bases outside the gene matches. Germline assignment: CDR1 SEHNR and CDR2 FQNEAQ (reference sequence). The CDR3 is 14 residues long. CDR3 nucleotide sequence: TGTGCCAGCAGCGCCGGACAGGGGTATGAAAAACTGTTTTTT. It encodes CASSAGQGYEKLFF. Full variable domain (outside the CDR3, taken from reference TRBV7-9 and TRBJ1-4): DTGVSQNPRHKITKRGQNVTFRCDPISEHNRLYWYRQTLGQGPEFLTYFQNEAQLEKSRLLSDRFSAERPKGSFSTLEIQRTEQGDSAMYLCASSAGQGYEKLFFGSGTQLSVL.

This clone was picked up a small number of times. The chain uses TRBV7-7 and TRBJ2-5, with 15 bases fitting TRBD2. Germline V gene lookup returns CDR1 SSHAT and CDR2 FNYEAQ (reference sequence). Trimming took 5 bases from V and 2 from J; bases not matched to a gene: 9. The CDR3 length is 18 residues. For the CDR3, the DNA is TGTGCCAGCAGCCTAGGACTAGCGGGGGGGCCGTTGCAAGAGACCCAGTACTTC. Protein product: CASSLGLAGGPLQETQYF.

This clone turned up a few times. The chain employs TRBV11-3 and TRBJ2-1; 8 positions match TRBD2. Trimming removed 5 bases from V and 5 bases from J; junction bases left unmatched: 8. Per the germline V gene, CDR1 is SGHNT and CDR2 is YENEEA. The CDR3 sequence is 15 residues long. The CDR3 here is CASSPGTRIDNEQFF. DNA for the CDR3: TGTGCCAGCAGCCCTGGGACTAGGATCGACAATGAGCAGTTCTTC. Combining the CDR3 with reference TRBV11-3 and TRBJ2-1 gives the whole variable domain EAGVVQSPRYKIIEKKQPVAFWCNPISGHNTLYWYLQNLGQGPELLIRYENEEAVDDSQLPKDRFSAERLKGVDSTLKIQPAELGDSAVYLCASSPGTRIDNEQFFGPGTRLTVL.

This clone was counted between two and nine times. The chain carries TRBV7-2 and TRBJ2-3, with a tentative D call TRBD1 (5 bases). CDR1 SGHTA and CDR2 FQGNSA come from the germline V gene. The CDR3 extends over 12 amino acids. V shed 9 bases and J shed 3 bases, with 10 bases lying between them. The CDR3: CASRQQTDTQYF. In nucleotides, the CDR3 is TGTGCCAGTAGACAGCAGACAGATACGCAGTATTTT.

This clone was counted a few times. The chain combines TRBV4-3 with TRBJ1-5; D not resolved. V dropped 0 bases and J dropped 4 bases, with 7 bases sitting between them. Per germline, CDR1 LGHNA and CDR2 YSLEER. The CDR3 contains 14 residues. The CDR3 loop is CASSQELRNQPQHF. CDR3 bases: TGCGCCAGCAGCCAAGAACTGAGGAATCAGCCCCAGCATTTT.

This clone was picked up a small number of times. The J gene is TRBJ1-5, the V gene TRBV27; D unresolved. Germline loops: CDR1 MNHEY, CDR2 SMNVEV (reference sequence). The CDR3 runs to 13 residues. V was cut by 6 bases and J by 0 bases, with 6 bases left in between. The CDR3 bases are TGTGCCAGCAGGACACGTAGCAATCAGCCCCAGCATTTT. This translates into CASRTRSNQPQHF.

This clone turned up a few times. V and J are TRBV7-2 and TRBJ2-7, with D perhaps TRBD1 (6 bases). The length of the CDR3 is 14 residues. Germline CDR1 and CDR2: SGHTA and FQGNSA. The ends were cut back, 4 bases at V and 5 bases at J, with 15 bases in the middle. CDR3 in DNA: TGTGCCAGCAGCTCCTACCAACAGGGTGACGAGCAGTACTTC. As protein: CASSSYQQGDEQYF. Full variable domain (missing parts from reference TRBV7-2 and TRBJ2-7): GAGVSQSPSNKVTEKGKDVELRCDPISGHTALYWYRQSLGQGLEFLIYFQGNSAPDKSGLPSDRFSAERTGGSVSTLTIQRTQQEDSAVYLCASSSYQQGDEQYFGPGTRLTVT.